This passage covers 9 T cell receptor beta chains from one sample sequenced in a study of neurological immune-mediated disorders. Specified time point: longitudinal time-point 1 (baseline). A single record per CDR3 protein comes from TCRdb applying MiXCR to the 5' RACE reads. The table shows roughly 36,000 distinct CDR3 sequences, with roughly 3.1% occurring only once. The material sequenced was PBMCs. These receptors originate from a woman aged 55-69 years with multiple sclerosis.

This clonotype has a count of ten or more. The chain uses TRBV20-1 and TRBJ2-7, with 8 bases identical to TRBD1. The CDR3 is made up of 12 amino acids. Germline trimming cut 6 bases from V and 7 bases from J; bases unmatched to any gene: 8. Germline loops: CDR1 DFQATT, CDR2 SNEGSKA (reference sequence). This chain's CDR3 is CSANRQGWEQYF. In DNA, the CDR3 is TGCAGTGCGAACCGACAGGGGTGGGAGCAGTACTTC.

There are many counts of this clonotype. This sequence joins TRBV5-6 and TRBJ2-4; TRBD2 matches 7 bases. The CDR3 has 16 residues. The V segment lost 3 bases and the J segment 0 bases; nucleotides outside the gene matches: 6. From germline, CDR1 is SGHDT and CDR2 YYEEEE. CDR3 residues: CASSSRTSVAKNIQYF. The CDR3 DNA reads as TGTGCCAGCAGCTCACGGACTAGTGTAGCCAAAAACATTCAGTACTTC.

The table lists this clonotype with many counts. The chain employs TRBV6-5 and TRBJ1-2, with D maybe TRBD1 (5 bases). The V and J ends lost 5 bases and 4 bases respectively, with 8 bases between them. CDR3 size: 12 residues. Germline V CDR1 and CDR2: MNHEY, SVGAGI. The CDR3 reads CASSRQSYGYTF. CDR3 nucleotides: TGTGCCAGCAGTCGACAGAGCTATGGCTACACCTTC.

This clonotype was seen at least ten times. The CDR3 reads CASSFDVSGANVLTF. The CDR3 bases are TGCGCCAGCAGCTTTGACGTTTCCGGGGCCAACGTCCTGACTTTC. V is TRBV5-1 and J is TRBJ2-6, with D unresolved. This CDR3 contains 15 residues. Germline V gene sequence: CDR1 SGHRS, CDR2 YFSETQ. The V gene lost 2 bases and the J gene lost 4 bases, with 10 bases spanning the gap.

The rearrangement joins TRBV7-6 to TRBJ1-1, with a possible D match to TRBD1 (5 bases). This CDR3 spans 17 amino acids. V was shortened by 2 bases and J by 3 bases, with 19 bases between the two germline ends. Germline CDR1 and CDR2: SGHVS and FNYEAQ. The CDR3 bases are TGTGCCAGCAGCTTACCAGGGACTCCGGGGAGGGACACTGAAGCTTTCTTT. Amino acid sequence: CASSLPGTPGRDTEAFF.

This clonotype appeared many times. The chain combines TRBV5-1 with TRBJ2-1; TRBD2 might be the D (5 bases). Trimming removed 2 bases from V and 5 bases from J, with 5 bases in between. CDR1 is SGHRS and CDR2 is YFSETQ in the germline V gene. CDR3 length: 12 amino acids. The CDR3 DNA reads as TGCGCCAGCAGCTTAGCGGACAATGAGCAGTTCTTC. Protein sequence: CASSLADNEQFF.

This clonotype has ten or more counts. This sequence joins TRBV5-6 and TRBJ2-7; 8 nucleotides match TRBD2. V gave up 0 bases and J gave up 4 bases; unmatched junction bases: 6. The CDR3 consists of 15 residues. The germline CDR1 and CDR2 sequences are SGHDT and YYEEEE. The CDR3 spells CASSLERGTKYEQYF. DNA for the CDR3: TGTGCCAGCAGCTTGGAGCGGGGGACCAAATACGAGCAGTACTTC.

At least ten counts were recorded for this clonotype. This chain uses TRBV20-1 with TRBJ1-3; D is perhaps TRBD1 (5 bases). Trimming took off 3 bases at V and 0 bases at J, with 6 bases between the two ends. The germline gives CDR1 DFQATT, CDR2 SNEGSKA (reference sequence). The CDR3 covers 13 residues. The CDR3 here is CSARTDSGNTIYF. The CDR3 DNA is TGCAGTGCTAGGACAGACTCTGGAAACACCATATATTTT.

At least ten counts were recorded for this clonotype. The chain is built from TRBV6-6 and TRBJ1-5; no definite D call. CDR1 and CDR2 (germline): MNHNY, SVGAGI (reference sequence). V was shortened by 6 bases and J by 6 bases, with 15 bases between the two germline ends. The CDR3 length is 14 residues. CDR3 in amino acids: CASSQGGVRQPQHF. CDR3 DNA: TGTGCCAGCAGCCAAGGCGGTGTCCGTCAGCCCCAGCATTTT.